This TCR beta chain was identified in a study of T-cell reconstitution after alpha-beta-depleted transplantation in children (dated by TCRdb to the mid-2010s). At the level of the whole study: Using TCR repertoire profiling, the study quantitatively followed how T-cell immune reconstitution unfolded in children after TCRalphabeta/CD19-depleted allogeneic hematopoietic cell transplantation.

Libraries were made using PCR. Sequenced on an Illumina HiSeq 2500. TCR library preparation used molecular barcoding, with unique molecular identifiers applied to normalize quantification of the TCRbeta repertoire. The public reads were reanalyzed by TCRdb: fastp trimming at Q25, MiXCR alignment, in-frame beta chains only. Rows merge per CDR3 protein into single entries with the most common DNA and genes. The sample has approximately 250,000 distinct CDR3 sequences on record, over 9.5% of them singletons. The ten top clones hold 5.1% of the sample. The CDR3 measures 16 amino acids from cysteine to phenylalanine. Only the CDR3 region is kept as DNA, spanning 48 bases read in frame from base 1. For CDR1 and CDR2, the germline V gene lists SGHRS and YFSETQ. The V end loses 0 bases and the J end loses 0 bases, and a stretch of 12 bases separates them. This clonotype occurred many times. What antigen it recognizes has not been identified. Base qualities were left out, and no much larger clone turns up one base away.

The sequencing here drew on PBMCs from the stem cell graft donor, taken from the stem cell graft. The rearranged chain carries TRBV5-1 and TRBJ1-1; the D segment cannot be called with confidence. This clonotype was sampled from a human donor who donated a stem cell graft to a child with SCID. CDR3 protein: CASSLGTGFMNTEAFF. The base sequence is TGCGCCAGCAGCTTGGGAACGGGGTTCATGAACACTGAAGCTTTCTTT.